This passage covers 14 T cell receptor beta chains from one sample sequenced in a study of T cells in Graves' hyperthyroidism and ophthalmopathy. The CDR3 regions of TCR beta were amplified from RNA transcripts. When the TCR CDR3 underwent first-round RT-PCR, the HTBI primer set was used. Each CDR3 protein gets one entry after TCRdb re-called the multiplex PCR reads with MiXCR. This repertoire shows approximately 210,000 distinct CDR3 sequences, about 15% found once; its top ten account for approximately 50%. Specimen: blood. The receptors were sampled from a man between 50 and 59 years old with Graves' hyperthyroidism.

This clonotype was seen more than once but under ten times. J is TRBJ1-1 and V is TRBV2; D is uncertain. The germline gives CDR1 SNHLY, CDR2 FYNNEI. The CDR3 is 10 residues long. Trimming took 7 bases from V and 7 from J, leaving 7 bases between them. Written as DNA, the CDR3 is TGTGCCAGCATTCAGATTGAAGCTTTCTTT. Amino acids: CASIQIEAFF.

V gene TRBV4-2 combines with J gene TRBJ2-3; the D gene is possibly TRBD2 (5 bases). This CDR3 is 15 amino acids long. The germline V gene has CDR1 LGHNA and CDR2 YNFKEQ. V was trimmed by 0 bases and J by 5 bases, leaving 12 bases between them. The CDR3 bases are TGTGCCAGCAGCCAAGAGACGGGGAGCCAAGATACGCAGTATTTT. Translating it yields CASSQETGSQDTQYF.

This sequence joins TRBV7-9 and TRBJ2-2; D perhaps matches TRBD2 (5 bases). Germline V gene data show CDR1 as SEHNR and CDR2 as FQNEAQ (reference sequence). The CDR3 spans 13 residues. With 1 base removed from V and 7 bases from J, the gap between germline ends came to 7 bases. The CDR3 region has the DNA TGTGCCAGCAGCTTAGACGGGATCGGGGAGCTGTTTTTT. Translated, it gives CASSLDGIGELFF.

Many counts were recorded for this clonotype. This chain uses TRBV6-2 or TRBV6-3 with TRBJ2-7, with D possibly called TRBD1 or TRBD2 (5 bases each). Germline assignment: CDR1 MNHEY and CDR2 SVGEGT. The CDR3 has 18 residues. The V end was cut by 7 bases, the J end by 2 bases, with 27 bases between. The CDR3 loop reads CASTNRDAPGKGTYEQYF. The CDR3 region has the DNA TGTGCCAGCACCAACCGGGACGCGCCCGGAAAGGGGACCTACGAGCAGTACTTC.

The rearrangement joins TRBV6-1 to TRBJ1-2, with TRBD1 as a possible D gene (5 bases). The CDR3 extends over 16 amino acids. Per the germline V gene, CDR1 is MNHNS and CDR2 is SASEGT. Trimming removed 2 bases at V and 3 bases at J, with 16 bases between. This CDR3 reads CASSEWLGEDYYGYTF. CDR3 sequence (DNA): TGTGCCAGCAGTGAATGGTTAGGGGAAGACTACTATGGCTACACCTTC.

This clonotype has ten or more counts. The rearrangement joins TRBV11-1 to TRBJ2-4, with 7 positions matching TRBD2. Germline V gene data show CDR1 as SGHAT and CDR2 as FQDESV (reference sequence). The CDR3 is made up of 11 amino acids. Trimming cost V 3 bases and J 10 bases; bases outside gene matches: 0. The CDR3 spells CASSLREIQYF. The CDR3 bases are TGTGCCAGCAGCTTGCGGGAGATTCAGTACTTC. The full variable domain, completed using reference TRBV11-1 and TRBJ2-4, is EAEVAQSPRYKITEKSQAVAFWCDPISGHATLYWYRQILGQGPELLVQFQDESVVDDSQLPKDRFSAERLKGVDSTLKIQPAELGDSAMYLCASSLREIQYFGAGTRLSVL.

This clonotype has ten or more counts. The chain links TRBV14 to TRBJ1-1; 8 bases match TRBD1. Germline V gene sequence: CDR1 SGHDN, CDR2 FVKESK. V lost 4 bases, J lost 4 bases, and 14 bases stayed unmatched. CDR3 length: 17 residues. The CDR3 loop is CASSPRGQGRRSTEAFF. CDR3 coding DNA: TGTGCCAGCAGCCCAAGAGGACAGGGAAGACGGAGCACTGAAGCTTTCTTT.

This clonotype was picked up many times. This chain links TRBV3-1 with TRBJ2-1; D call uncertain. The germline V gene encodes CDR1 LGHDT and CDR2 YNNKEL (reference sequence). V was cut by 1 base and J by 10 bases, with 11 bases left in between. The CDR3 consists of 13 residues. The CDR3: CASSQGGLREQFF. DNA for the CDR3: TGTGCCAGCAGCCAAGGGGGTTTACGGGAGCAGTTCTTC.

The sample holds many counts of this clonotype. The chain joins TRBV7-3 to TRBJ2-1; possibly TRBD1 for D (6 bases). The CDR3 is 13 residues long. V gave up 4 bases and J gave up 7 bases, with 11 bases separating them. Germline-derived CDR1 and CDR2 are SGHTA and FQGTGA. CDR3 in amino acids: CASSSDRNNEQFF. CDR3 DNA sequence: TGTGCCAGCAGCTCCGACAGGAATAATGAGCAGTTCTTC. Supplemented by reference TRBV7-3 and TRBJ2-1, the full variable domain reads GAGVSQTPSNKVTEKGKYVELRCDPISGHTALYWYRQSLGQGPEFLIYFQGTGAADDSGLPNDRFFAVRPEGSVSTLKIQRTERGDSAVYLCASSSDRNNEQFFGPGTRLTVL.

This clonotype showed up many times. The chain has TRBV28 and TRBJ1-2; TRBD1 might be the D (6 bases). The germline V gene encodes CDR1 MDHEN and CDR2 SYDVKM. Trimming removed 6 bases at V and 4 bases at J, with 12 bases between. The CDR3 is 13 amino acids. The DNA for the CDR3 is TGTGCCAGCAGAACCGGGACACGCTATGGCTACACCTTC. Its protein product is CASRTGTRYGYTF.

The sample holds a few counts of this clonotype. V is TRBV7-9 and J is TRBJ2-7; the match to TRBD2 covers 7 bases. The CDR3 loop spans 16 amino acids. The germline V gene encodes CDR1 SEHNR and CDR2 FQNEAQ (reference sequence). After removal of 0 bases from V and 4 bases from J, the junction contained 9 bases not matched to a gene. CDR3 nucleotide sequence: TGTGCCAGCAGCTTAGCAGCGCGGGAGCTTGGTTACGAGCAGTACTTC. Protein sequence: CASSLAARELGYEQYF.

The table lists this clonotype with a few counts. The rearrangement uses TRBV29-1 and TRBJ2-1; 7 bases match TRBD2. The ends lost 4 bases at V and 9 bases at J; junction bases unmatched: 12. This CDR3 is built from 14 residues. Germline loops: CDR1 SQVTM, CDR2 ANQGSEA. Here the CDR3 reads CSVARTSPIGEQFF. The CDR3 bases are TGCAGCGTTGCCAGGACTAGTCCGATCGGTGAGCAGTTCTTC.

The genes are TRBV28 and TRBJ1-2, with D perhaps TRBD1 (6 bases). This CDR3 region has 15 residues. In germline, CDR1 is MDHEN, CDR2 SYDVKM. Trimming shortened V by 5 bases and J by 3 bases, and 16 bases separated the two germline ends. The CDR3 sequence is CASSPHRVIDYGYTF. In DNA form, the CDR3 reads TGTGCCAGCAGTCCCCACAGGGTCATTGACTATGGCTACACCTTC.

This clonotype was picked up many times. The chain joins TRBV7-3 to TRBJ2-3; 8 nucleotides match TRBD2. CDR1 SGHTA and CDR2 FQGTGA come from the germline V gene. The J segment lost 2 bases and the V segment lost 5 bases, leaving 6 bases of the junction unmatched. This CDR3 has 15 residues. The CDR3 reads CASSRGLAYTDTQYF. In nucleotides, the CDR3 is TGTGCCAGCAGCCGTGGACTAGCCTACACAGATACGCAGTATTTT.